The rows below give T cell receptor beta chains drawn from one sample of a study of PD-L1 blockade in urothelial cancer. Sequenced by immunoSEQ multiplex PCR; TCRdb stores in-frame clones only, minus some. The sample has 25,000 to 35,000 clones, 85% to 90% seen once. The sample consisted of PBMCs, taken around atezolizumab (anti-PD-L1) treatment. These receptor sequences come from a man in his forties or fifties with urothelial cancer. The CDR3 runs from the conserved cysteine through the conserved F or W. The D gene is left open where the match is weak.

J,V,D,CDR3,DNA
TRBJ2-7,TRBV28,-,CASTGLGAHGYEQYF,TGTGCCAGCACCGGCTTGGGGGCTCACGGCTACGAGCAGTACTTC
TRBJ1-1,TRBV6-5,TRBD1,CASSYSTGNAEAFF,TGTGCCAGCAGTTACTCGACAGGGAACGCTGAAGCTTTCTTT
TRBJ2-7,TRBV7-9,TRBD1,CASSPPDRGRGQYF,TGTGCCAGCAGCCCTCCCGACAGGGGTCGTGGGCAGTACTTC
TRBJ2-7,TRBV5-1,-,CASSLASGVPYEQYF,TGCGCCAGCAGCTTGGCCTCAGGGGTCCCATACGAGCAGTACTTC
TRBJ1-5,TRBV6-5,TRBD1,CASSPDRGRPQHF,TGTGCCAGCAGCCCGGACAGGGGACGGCCCCAGCATTTT
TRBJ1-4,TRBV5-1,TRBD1,CASSLGTGRATNEKLFF,TGCGCCAGCAGCTTGGGGACAGGGCGAGCAACTAATGAAAAACTGTTTTTT
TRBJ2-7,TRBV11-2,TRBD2,CASSLRASGLDEQYF,TGTGCCAGCAGCCTAAGGGCTAGCGGACTAGACGAGCAGTACTTC
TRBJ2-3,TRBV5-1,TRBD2,CASSLEGGRHTDTQYF,TGCGCCAGCAGCTTGGAGGGCGGGAGGCACACAGATACGCAGTATTTT
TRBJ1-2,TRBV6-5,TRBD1,CASSYKDRVGYGYTF,TGTGCCAGCAGTTACAAAGACAGGGTGGGCTATGGCTACACCTTC
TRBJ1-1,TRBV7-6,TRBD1,CASSSRGSDTEAFF,TGTGCCAGCAGCTCCAGGGGGAGCGACACTGAAGCTTTCTTT
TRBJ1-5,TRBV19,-,CASSTGISNQPQHF,TGTGCCAGTAGCACAGGGATCTCTAATCAGCCCCAGCATTTT
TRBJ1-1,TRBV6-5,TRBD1,CASSYSNRGDTEAFF,TGTGCCAGCAGTTACTCGAACAGGGGGGACACTGAAGCTTTCTTT
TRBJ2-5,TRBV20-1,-,CTGQLQETQYF,TGCACCGGACAGCTACAAGAGACCCAGTACTTC
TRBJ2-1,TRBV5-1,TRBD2,CASSLVASGGNEQFF,TGCGCCAGCAGCTTGGTTGCTAGCGGGGGGAATGAGCAGTTCTTC
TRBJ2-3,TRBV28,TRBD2,CASSQQRGLLDTQYF,TGTGCCAGCAGCCAACAGCGGGGTTTGTTAGATACGCAGTATTTT
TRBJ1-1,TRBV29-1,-,CSVCPNGQNTEAFF,TGCAGCGTCTGCCCCAATGGACAGAACACTGAAGCTTTCTTT
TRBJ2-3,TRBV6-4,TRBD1,CASSGQGARDTQYF,TGTGCCAGCAGTGGACAGGGGGCGCGAGATACGCAGTATTTT